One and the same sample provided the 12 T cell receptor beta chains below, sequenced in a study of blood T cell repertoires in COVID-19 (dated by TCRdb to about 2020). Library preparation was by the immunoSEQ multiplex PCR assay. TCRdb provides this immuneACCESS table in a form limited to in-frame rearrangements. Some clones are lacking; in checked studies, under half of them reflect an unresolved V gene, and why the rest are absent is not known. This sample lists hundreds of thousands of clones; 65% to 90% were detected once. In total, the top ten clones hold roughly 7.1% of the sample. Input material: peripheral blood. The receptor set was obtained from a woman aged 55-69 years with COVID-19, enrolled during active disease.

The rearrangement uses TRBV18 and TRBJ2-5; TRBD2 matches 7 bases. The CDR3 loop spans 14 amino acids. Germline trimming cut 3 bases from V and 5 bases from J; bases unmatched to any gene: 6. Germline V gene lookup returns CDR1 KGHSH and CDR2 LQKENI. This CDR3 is CASSPSAGVETQYF. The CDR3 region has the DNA TGTGCCAGCTCACCTAGCGCGGGGGTGGAGACCCAGTACTTC.

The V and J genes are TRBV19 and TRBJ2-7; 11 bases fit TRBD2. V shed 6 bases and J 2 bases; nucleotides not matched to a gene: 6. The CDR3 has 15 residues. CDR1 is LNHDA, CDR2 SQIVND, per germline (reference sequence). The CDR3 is CASSITTSGTYEQYF. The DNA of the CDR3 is TGTGCCAGTAGCATAACGACTAGCGGGACCTACGAGCAGTACTTC.

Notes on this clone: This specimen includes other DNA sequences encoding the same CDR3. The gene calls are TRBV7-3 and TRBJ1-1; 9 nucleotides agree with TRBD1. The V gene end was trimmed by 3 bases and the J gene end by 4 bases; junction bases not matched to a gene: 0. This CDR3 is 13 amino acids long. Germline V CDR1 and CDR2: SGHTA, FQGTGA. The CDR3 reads CASSLTGGTEAFF. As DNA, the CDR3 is TGTGCCAGCAGCTTGACAGGGGGCACTGAAGCTTTCTTT.

The CDR3 protein is CASSYNKNTEAFF. The CDR3 bases are TGTGCCAGCAGTTACAATAAGAACACTGAAGCTTTCTTT. V is TRBV6-2 or TRBV6-3 and J is TRBJ1-1, with no clear D. The V end lost 2 bases, the J end lost 1 base, and 5 bases lay between the germline ends. This CDR3 comprises 13 residues. Germline CDR1 reads MNHEY; CDR2 reads SVGEGT.

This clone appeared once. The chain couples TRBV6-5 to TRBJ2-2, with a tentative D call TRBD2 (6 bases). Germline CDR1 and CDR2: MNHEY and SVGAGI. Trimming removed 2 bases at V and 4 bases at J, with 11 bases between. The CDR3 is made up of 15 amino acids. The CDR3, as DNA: TGTGCCAGCAGTTACGGGGTCGGGGGCACCGGGGAGCTGTTTTTT. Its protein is CASSYGVGGTGELFF.

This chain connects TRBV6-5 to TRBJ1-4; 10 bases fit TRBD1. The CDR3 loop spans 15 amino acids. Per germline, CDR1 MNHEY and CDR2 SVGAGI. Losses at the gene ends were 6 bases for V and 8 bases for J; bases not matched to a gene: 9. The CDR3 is CASRDRDRGGEKLFF. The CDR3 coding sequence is TGTGCCAGCAGGGATAGGGACAGGGGAGGAGAAAAACTGTTTTTT.

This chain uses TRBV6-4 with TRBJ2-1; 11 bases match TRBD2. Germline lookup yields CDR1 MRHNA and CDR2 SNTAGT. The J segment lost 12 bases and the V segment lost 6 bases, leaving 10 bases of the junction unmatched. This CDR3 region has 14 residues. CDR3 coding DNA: TGTGCCAGCAGAGGACTAGCGGGCCCTGGGGGGCAGTTCTTC. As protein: CASRGLAGPGGQFF.

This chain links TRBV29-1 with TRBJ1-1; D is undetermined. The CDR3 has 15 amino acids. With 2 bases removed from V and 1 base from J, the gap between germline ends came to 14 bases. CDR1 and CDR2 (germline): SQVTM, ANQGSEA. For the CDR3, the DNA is TGCAGCGTTGAAAAGGGTCGAGGGAGGAACACTGAAGCTTTCTTT. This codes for CSVEKGRGRNTEAFF. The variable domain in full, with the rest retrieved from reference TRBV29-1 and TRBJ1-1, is SAVISQKPSRDICQRGTSLTIQCQVDSQVTMMFWYRQQPGQSLTLIATANQGSEATYESGFVIDKFPISRPNLTFSTLTVSNMSPEDSSIYLCSVEKGRGRNTEAFFGQGTRLTVV.

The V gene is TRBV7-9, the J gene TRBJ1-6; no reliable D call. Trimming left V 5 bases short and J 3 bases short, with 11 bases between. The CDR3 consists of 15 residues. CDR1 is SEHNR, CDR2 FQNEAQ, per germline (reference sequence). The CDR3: CASSLARSYNSPLHF. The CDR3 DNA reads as TGTGCCAGCAGCCTTGCCCGGAGCTATAATTCACCCCTCCACTTT.

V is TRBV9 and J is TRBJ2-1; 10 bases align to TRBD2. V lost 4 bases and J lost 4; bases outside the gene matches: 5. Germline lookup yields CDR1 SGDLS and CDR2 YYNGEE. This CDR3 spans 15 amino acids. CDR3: CASSTGLARYNEQFF. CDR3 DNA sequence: TGTGCCAGCAGCACGGGACTAGCGCGATACAATGAGCAGTTCTTC.

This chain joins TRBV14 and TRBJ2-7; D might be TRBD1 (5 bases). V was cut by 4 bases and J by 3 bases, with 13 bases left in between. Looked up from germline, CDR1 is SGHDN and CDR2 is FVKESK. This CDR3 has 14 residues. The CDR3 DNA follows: TGTGCCAGCAGCCCGTTGACAGATTTCTACGAGCAGTACTTC. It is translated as CASSPLTDFYEQYF.

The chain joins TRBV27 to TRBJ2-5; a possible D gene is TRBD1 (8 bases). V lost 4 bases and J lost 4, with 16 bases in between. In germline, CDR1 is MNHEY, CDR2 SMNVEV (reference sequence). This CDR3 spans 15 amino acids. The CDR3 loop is CASSWGTGGGETQYF. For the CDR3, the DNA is TGTGCCAGCAGTTGGGGAACAGGGGGGGGAGAGACCCAGTACTTC.